This entry lists 9 T cell receptor beta chains sequenced from one sample in a study of human T cells and chemical hapten exposure (dated by TCRdb to the early 2020s). The time point label on this specimen signifies: patch test 3, about 24 weeks after DPC sensitization. This sample's treatment or condition label indicates: therapeutic diphenylcyclopropenone sensitization with weekly scalp DPC. Library preparation employed RACE. The run used a NextSeq 500. TCRdb reanalyzed the raw reads on its own, using fastp at Q25 for trimming and MiXCR for clone calling, and kept in-frame beta chains. A single entry per CDR3 protein holds the most common genes and DNA from its merged rows. The sample yields over 100,000 distinct CDR3 sequences; around 10% were counted once. Of the sample, about 2.4% is held by the ten largest clones. The specimen was whole blood, collected in connection with sensitization to the hapten diphenylcyclopropenone (DPC). The receptors shown here come from a woman between 50 and 59 years old with alopecia areata. Some clones in this sample may be carry-over from other donors' samples.

The sample holds a few counts of this clonotype. The chain links TRBV7-2 to TRBJ2-3, with 14 bases identical to TRBD2. The V segment lost 5 bases and the J segment 11 bases; nucleotides outside the gene matches: 12. Germline V gives CDR1 SGHTA, CDR2 FQGNSA. The CDR3 contains 16 residues. The CDR3 is CASSRGTSGRGILQYF. Here the CDR3 DNA reads TGTGCCAGCAGCCGAGGGACTAGCGGGAGAGGTATCTTGCAGTATTTT.

Only a few counts were recorded for this clonotype. The genes are TRBV12-3 or TRBV12-4 and TRBJ1-1, with no clear D. The CDR3 totals 14 residues. Trimming stripped 6 bases from V and 0 bases from J, with 11 bases between. The CDR3 here is CASRHFSMNTEAFF. The CDR3 DNA follows: TGTGCCAGCAGACACTTTTCCATGAACACTGAAGCTTTCTTT.

The chain uses TRBV12-3 or TRBV12-4 and TRBJ1-5, with D maybe TRBD1 (6 bases). CDR3 length: 13 amino acids. Trimming shortened V by 5 bases and J by 6 bases, and 11 bases separated the two germline ends. The CDR3, as DNA: TGTGCCAGCAGTACAGGGTGGGCTCAGCCCCAGCATTTT. Translated, it gives CASSTGWAQPQHF.

The J gene is TRBJ2-3, the V gene TRBV4-3, with TRBD2 identical over 7 bases. Germline V gives CDR1 LGHNA, CDR2 YSLEER. This CDR3 is 17 amino acids long. J gave up 2 bases and V 0 bases, and 8 bases lay outside the gene matches. The CDR3 nucleotides are TGCGCCAGCAGCCAAGAGAGCGGGATCGCTCACACAGATACGCAGTATTTT. This sequence encodes CASSQESGIAHTDTQYF.

In its sample, this clonotype was seen a few times. The gene calls are TRBV7-3 and TRBJ2-3; 7 bases align to TRBD2. With V trimmed by 2 bases and J by 4 bases, 12 bases remained unmatched. The CDR3 sequence is 17 residues long. Germline CDR1 reads SGHTA; CDR2 reads FQGTGA. Written as DNA, the CDR3 is TGTGCCAGCAGCTTAGTGGGGACGGCAGGGAGGGCAGATACGCAGTATTTT. Encoded protein: CASSLVGTAGRADTQYF.

This chain joins TRBV27 and TRBJ2-7; D is possibly TRBD1 or TRBD2 (5 bases each). CDR3 length: 13 amino acids. Germline loops: CDR1 MNHEY, CDR2 SMNVEV (reference sequence). Trimming removed 6 bases from V and 4 bases from J, with 13 bases in between. CDR3 in amino acids: CASRGTGDYEQYF. The CDR3 coding sequence is TGTGCCAGCAGAGGGACGGGTGATTACGAGCAGTACTTC.

This clonotype has only a few counts. The J gene is TRBJ1-1, the V gene TRBV7-9; D remains unclear. CDR1 SEHNR and CDR2 FQNEAQ come from the germline V gene (reference sequence). CDR3 length: 14 residues. The V and J ends lost 5 bases and 7 bases respectively, with 17 bases between them. For the CDR3, the DNA is TGTGCCAGCAGCGCCCTGCTTTCCGGCCTTGAAGCTTTCTTT. Translating it yields CASSALLSGLEAFF.

This clonotype was counted a few times. The chain combines TRBV7-8 with TRBJ1-1, with 9 bases fitting TRBD1. V lost 4 bases and J lost 1; bases outside the gene matches: 4. The CDR3 extends over 15 amino acids. Germline CDR1 is SGHVS and CDR2 is FQNEAQ. The chain's CDR3 is CASSSRDRANTEAFF. The CDR3 nucleotides are TGTGCCAGCAGCTCACGGGACAGGGCGAACACTGAAGCTTTCTTT.

This clonotype was counted a few times. The genes are TRBV18 and TRBJ2-5; no definite D call. The V end lost 3 bases, the J end lost 2 bases, and 7 bases lay between the germline ends. Looked up from germline, CDR1 is KGHSH and CDR2 is LQKENI. The CDR3 loop spans 13 amino acids. The CDR3, as DNA: TGTGCCAGCTCACCTGGTGGACAAGAGACCCAGTACTTC. Amino acid sequence: CASSPGGQETQYF. The complete variable domain, with remaining parts taken from reference TRBV18 and TRBJ2-5, reads NAGVMQNPRHLVRRRGQEARLRCSPMKGHSHVYWYRQLPEEGLKFMVYLQKENIIDESGMPKERFSAEFPKEGPSILRIQQVVRGDSAAYFCASSPGGQETQYFGPGTRLLVL.